This T cell receptor beta chain originates from a study of T-cell reconstitution after alpha-beta-depleted transplantation in children. TCRbeta library preparation incorporated unique molecular identifiers. TCRdb used MiXCR to reprocess the PCR reads, holding one entry per CDR3 protein. The sample lists 300,000 to 400,000 distinct CDR3 sequences; 15% to 20% were seen once. Study findings and constraints: Diversity and T-cell counts at one year after transplant derived mostly from new T cells. TCRbeta diversity was high at day 60 in some patients (a result of surviving recipient T cells and thymic progenitors).

CDR3 length: 15 residues. CDR1 DFQATT and CDR2 SNEGSKA come from the germline V gene (reference sequence). Trimming left V 1 base short and J 4 bases short, with 17 bases between. This clonotype turned up a few times. Its antigen is undetermined. V usage is TRBV20-1 and J usage is TRBJ2-7, with a tentative D call TRBD2 (6 bases). The sequence was obtained from a male patient under 10 years old who had a stem cell transplant for acute lymphoblastic leukemia, so the T cells may come from the graft donor. The sample in question was PBMCs, mostly from graft donor cells, obtained 360 days after TCRalphabeta/CD19-depleted stem cell transplant. This CDR3 is CSARVGGVGLYEQYF. CDR3 sequence (DNA): TGCAGTGCTAGAGTGGGGGGAGTCGGTTTGTACGAGCAGTACTTC.